This is a list of T cell receptor beta chains from one sample in a study of shared T cell receptors in the human thymus. Method: immunoSEQ multiplex PCR; TCRdb's copy keeps in-frame clones and lacks some. The data show 500,000 to 750,000 clones, roughly 90% seen once. Separately, the same data were catalogued under a study of human thymus T cells.

The specimen was thymocytes. These receptors came from a boy younger than two with a congenital heart defect. CDR3s include the opening cysteine and the closing phenylalanine or tryptophan. D genes are given only for firm matches. Expanded clones get a size class; other rows say once, few or many, or leave the size out.

TRBJ1-2,TRBV5-1,-,TRBD1,CASNKGQGNYGYTF,TGCGCCAGCAACAAGGGACAGGGGAACTATGGCTACACCTTC
TRBJ2-7,TRBV6-1,-,TRBD2,CASRTPASGIYEQYF,TGTGCCAGCAGGACCCCGGCTAGCGGGATATACGAGCAGTACTTC
TRBJ2-7,TRBV19,few,TRBD2,CASSRGTSGRNEQYF,TGTGCCAGTAGTCGTGGGACTAGCGGGAGAAACGAGCAGTACTTC
TRBJ2-2,TRBV25-1,-,TRBD2,CASSRLAEYNTGELFF,TGTGCCAGCAGCAGACTAGCGGAGTATAACACCGGGGAGCTGTTTTTT
TRBJ1-4,TRBV11-2,-,-,CASSLDAGVEGEKLFF,TGTGCCAGCAGCTTAGACGCAGGGGTCGAGGGTGAAAAACTGTTTTTT
TRBJ1-3,TRBV4-1,-,-,CASSLEDRPGNTIYF,TGCGCCAGCAGCCTGGAAGACAGGCCCGGAAACACCATATATTTT
TRBJ1-2,TRBV6-4,few,-,CASSDSRGSYTF,TGTGCCAGCAGTGACTCCCGCGGATCCTACACCTTC
TRBJ2-2,TRBV7-2,-,-,CASSLVRGTGELFF,TGTGCCAGCAGCTTAGTTCGGGGCACCGGGGAGCTGTTTTTT
TRBJ1-5,TRBV19,-,-,CASARGGGNQPQHF,TGTGCCAGTGCAAGGGGCGGGGGCAATCAGCCCCAGCATTTT
TRBJ2-7,TRBV25-1,-,-,CASSSRGSNEQYF,TGTGCCAGCAGTAGCAGGGGCTCAAACGAGCAGTACTTC
TRBJ2-6,TRBV11-1,-,TRBD1,CASSLDGDRIPSGANVLTF,TGTGCCAGCAGCTTGGACGGGGACAGGATTCCCTCTGGGGCCAACGTCCTGACTTTC
TRBJ2-7,TRBV2,-,-,CARGGGRRYEQYF,TGTGCCAGGGGCGGGGGCAGACGGTACGAGCAGTACTTC
TRBJ2-7,TRBV4-3,-,TRBD2,CASSQDDGRTIGEQYF,TGCGCCAGCAGCCAAGATGACGGGAGGACCATTGGAGAGCAGTACTTC
TRBJ1-2,TRBV5-4,-,TRBD1,CASQGAPGGRYGYTF,TGTGCCAGCCAGGGGGCCCCAGGGGGCCGGTATGGCTACACCTTC
TRBJ1-2,TRBV29-1,-,TRBD1,CSVGMGTVYGYTF,TGCAGCGTTGGGATGGGGACAGTCTATGGCTACACCTTC
TRBJ2-7,TRBV6-1,once,-,CASSEALRRKYEQYF,TGTGCCAGCAGTGAAGCGCTTCGGCGGAAGTACGAGCAGTACTTC
TRBJ2-3,TRBV5-4,-,-,CASSLDSAGHFTDTQYF,TGTGCCAGCAGCTTGGATTCGGCAGGCCACTTCACAGATACGCAGTATTTT
TRBJ2-5,TRBV19,-,TRBD2,CASSIGGGPQETQYF,TGTGCCAGTAGTATAGGGGGGGGACCCCAAGAGACCCAGTACTTC
TRBJ2-7,TRBV5-8,-,-,CASSRSGVSPLLHNEQYF,TGTGCCAGCAGCCGGTCAGGGGTTAGTCCACTTCTCCACAACGAGCAGTACTTC
TRBJ2-2,TRBV11-3,-,TRBD2,CASSLVPLAGDPTGELFF,TGTGCCAGCAGCTTAGTGCCTCTAGCGGGAGATCCCACCGGGGAGCTGTTTTTT
TRBJ1-2,TRBV19,few,TRBD1,CASSNPETGDYGYTF,TGTGCCAGTAGTAACCCCGAGACAGGGGACTATGGCTACACCTTC
TRBJ2-2,TRBV10-3,-,TRBD2,CAISATSGRSEADTGELFF,TGTGCCATCTCCGCGACTAGCGGGAGGTCAGAAGCGGACACCGGGGAGCTGTTTTTT
TRBJ1-1,TRBV7-3,-,-,CASSPQGFPTEAFF,TGTGCCAGCAGCCCGCAGGGGTTTCCCACTGAAGCTTTCTTT
TRBJ1-1,TRBV11-2,-,-,CASSLSPGHGAFF,TGTGCCAGCAGCCTCTCCCCGGGTCATGGAGCTTTCTTT
TRBJ1-2,TRBV7-8,-,TRBD1,CASSFQQGGYGYTF,TGTGCCAGCAGCTTCCAACAGGGGGGCTATGGCTACACCTTC
TRBJ2-5,TRBV27,-,TRBD2,CASRGHGVAGDRETQYF,TGTGCCAGCAGGGGGCACGGTGTAGCGGGAGATCGCGAGACCCAGTACTTC
TRBJ2-1,TRBV4-3,few,-,CASSYDRSPLNEQFF,TGCGCCAGCAGTTACGACAGAAGCCCCCTCAATGAGCAGTTCTTC
TRBJ2-2,TRBV5-5,few,TRBD2,CASSSPGLAFRPNTGELFF,TGTGCCAGCAGCTCCCCGGGACTAGCGTTCAGGCCGAACACCGGGGAGCTGTTTTTT
TRBJ2-2,TRBV27,-,TRBD2,CASNPRAGGNTGELFF,TGTGCCAGCAACCCGAGAGCGGGAGGGAACACCGGGGAGCTGTTTTTT
TRBJ2-2,TRBV27,-,TRBD2,CASSTRLAAWTGELFF,TGTGCCAGCAGTACCCGACTAGCGGCGTGGACCGGGGAGCTGTTTTTT
TRBJ2-7,TRBV5-6,-,-,CASSSDGVSYEQYF,TGTGCCAGCAGCTCCGACGGAGTTTCCTACGAGCAGTACTTC
TRBJ2-5,TRBV14,-,-,CASSQEEAERGRKTQYF,TGTGCCAGCAGCCAAGAAGAGGCTGAACGTGGCAGAAAGACCCAGTACTTC
TRBJ2-2,TRBV28,-,-,CASSFVWTDTGELFF,TGTGCCAGCAGTTTTGTCTGGACTGACACCGGGGAGCTGTTTTTT
TRBJ2-2,TRBV29-1,-,-,CSVEFRETAGELFF,TGCAGCGTTGAATTCAGGGAAACTGCCGGGGAGCTGTTTTTT
TRBJ2-1,TRBV27,once,TRBD2,CASRTYEREGAYNEQFF,TGTGCCAGCAGGACTTACGAGCGGGAGGGCGCCTACAATGAGCAGTTCTTC
TRBJ2-1,TRBV9,once,-,CASSSGGGGHEQFF,TGTGCCAGCAGCTCCGGAGGGGGGGGGCATGAGCAGTTCTTC
TRBJ2-7,TRBV2,-,TRBD1,CASRQGARTYEQYF,TGTGCCAGCCGCCAGGGGGCGCGGACCTACGAGCAGTACTTC
TRBJ1-1,TRBV28,-,-,CASSSRAKDIPVGTEAFF,TGTGCCAGCAGTTCACGTGCGAAGGACATCCCAGTGGGGACTGAAGCTTTCTTT
TRBJ2-5,TRBV29-1,-,TRBD1,CSGRGRETQYF,TGCAGCGGCAGGGGGCGCGAGACCCAGTACTTC
TRBJ2-7,TRBV7-9,-,TRBD2,CASSLAVWRGESYEQYF,TGTGCCAGCAGCTTAGCCGTCTGGCGGGGGGAATCCTACGAGCAGTACTTC
TRBJ2-1,TRBV6-5,-,-,CASSLGTALYNEQFF,TGTGCCAGCTCCCTCGGGACTGCTCTATACAATGAGCAGTTCTTC
TRBJ2-1,TRBV13,-,-,CASSLNEQFF,TGTGCCAGCAGCCTTAATGAGCAGTTCTTC
TRBJ2-7,TRBV4-1,-,TRBD1,CASSQDPTRGPYEQYF,TGCGCCAGCAGCCAAGATCCGACCAGGGGGCCTTACGAGCAGTACTTC
TRBJ2-2,TRBV4-1,-,TRBD1,CASSRGSGQGYTGELFF,TGCGCCAGCAGCCGAGGATCGGGACAGGGGTACACCGGGGAGCTGTTTTTT
TRBJ2-7,TRBV6-1,-,TRBD2,CASQLTSGETYEQYF,TGTGCCAGCCAACTTACTAGCGGGGAGACCTACGAGCAGTACTTC
TRBJ2-3,TRBV29-1,-,-,CSVDQRESTDTQYF,TGCAGCGTTGACCAGCGCGAGAGCACAGATACGCAGTATTTT
TRBJ2-1,TRBV7-6,-,-,CASSSGGPSYNEQFF,TGTGCCAGCAGCTCTGGAGGCCCATCCTACAATGAGCAGTTCTTC
TRBJ2-1,TRBV10-2,-,TRBD2,CASRERGSSYNEQFF,TGCGCCAGCAGGGAGCGGGGGAGCTCCTACAATGAGCAGTTCTTC
TRBJ2-1,TRBV27,-,-,CASKRDSCSYNEQFF,TGTGCCAGCAAAAGGGACTCCTGCTCCTACAATGAGCAGTTCTTC
TRBJ1-1,TRBV6-5,-,TRBD1,CASGGQGEIGEAFF,TGTGCCAGCGGAGGACAGGGGGAGATCGGTGAAGCTTTCTTT
TRBJ2-3,TRBV9,-,TRBD2,CASSAGLVLAGGGHNTDTQYF,TGTGCCAGCAGCGCCGGCCTTGTACTAGCGGGAGGGGGCCATAACACAGATACGCAGTATTTT
TRBJ1-1,TRBV29-1,few,TRBD1,CSVEVGTGSAFF,TGCAGCGTTGAAGTGGGGACAGGGTCAGCTTTCTTT
TRBJ2-3,TRBV5-1,-,-,CASSPVGTDTQYF,TGCGCCAGCAGCCCGGTCGGCACAGATACGCAGTATTTT
TRBJ1-1,TRBV6-5,-,-,CATKGTGGRGTEAFF,TGTGCCACCAAAGGGACCGGAGGCAGGGGCACTGAAGCTTTCTTT
TRBJ1-2,TRBV27,-,TRBD1,CASSLLGRGRGYTF,TGTGCCAGCAGTTTATTGGGCAGGGGGCGAGGCTACACCTTC
TRBJ1-2,TRBV7-9,-,-,CASRWTANYGYTF,TGTGCCAGCAGGTGGACAGCTAACTATGGCTACACCTTC
TRBJ2-7,TRBV30,-,-,CAWRCEDEQYF,TGTGCCTGGAGGTGTGAGGACGAGCAGTACTTC
TRBJ2-3,TRBV11-2,-,TRBD2,CASSPPLAGGTDTQYF,TGTGCCAGCAGCCCCCCCCTAGCGGGAGGCACAGATACGCAGTATTTT
TRBJ2-2,TRBV4-1,-,TRBD2,CASSQVKEWAGVGTGELFF,TGCGCCAGCAGCCAAGTAAAGGAGTGGGCGGGAGTAGGCACCGGGGAGCTGTTTTTT